Below are 14 T cell receptor beta chains sequenced from a single sample in a study of CD8+ T cells in alopecia areata. It was with CD4, CD8alpha, NKG2D, NKG2ACE and other markers that pooled cutaneous lymph node cells were sorted. RNA, once extracted, was reverse transcribed into cDNA for use as the sequencing template. Libraries were prepared by immunoSEQ multiplex PCR; TCRdb keeps only in-frame clonotypes and omits some of them. The sample shows approximately 300,000 clones, none of them appearing just once. The sequencing sample was made of CD4+ T cells sorted from a lymph node. The receptors come from a C3H/HeJ mouse with alopecia areata. Strain haplotype at MHC: H2-k.

This clone appeared a few times. These gene names are mouse names. The part of the CDR3 DNA that was read is TGTGCCAGCAGTGATGCACAGGGTACCTAT. Amino acid sequence: CASSDAQGTY. The full CDR3 sequence reads CASSDAQGTYEQYF. V and J are TRBV13-1 and TRBJ2-7, with D perhaps TRBD1 (6 bases). The read ends 4 residues early relative to the CDR3; the germline J gene fills the gap. In germline, CDR1 is NSHNY, CDR2 SYGAGN. This CDR3 comprises 14 residues. V lost 0 bases to trimming and J lost 2 bases, with 9 bases between them.

This clone occurred many times. The gene names given are mouse names. The read ends 4 residues shy of where the CDR3 ends; the end is completed using the germline J gene. The rearrangement uses TRBV19 and TRBJ2-3, with 8 bases matching TRBD2. The CDR3 has 16 amino acids. V gave up 2 bases and J gave up 0 bases; unmatched junction bases: 5. Germline V lookup: CDR1 FNHDT, CDR2 SITEND (reference sequence). CDR3 DNA, as far as it was read: TGTGCCAGCAGTATCCGGGGGGGCGGGAGTGCAGAA. Encoded protein: CASSIRGGGSAE. In full, the CDR3 is CASSIRGGGSAETLYF.

A note on this clone: Genes and germline come from the mouse. The CDR3 end is not reached by the read, which stops 4 residues before it; the germline J gene fills it in. This chain links TRBV29 with TRBJ2-5, with 7 nucleotides matching TRBD1. The CDR3 covers 14 residues. J gave up 2 bases and V 7 bases, and 6 bases lay outside the gene matches. CDR1 is MSHET, CDR2 SYDVDS, per germline. CDR3 DNA (partial): TGTGCTAGCACCCCGACAGGGAGCCAAGAC. Its protein is CASTPTGSQD. The CDR3 in its entirety is CASTPTGSQDTQYF.

This clone was observed a few times. Here the gene names and germline are mouse. The read ends 4 residues before the CDR3 terminus; that terminus is restored from the germline J gene. The chain couples TRBV13-2 to TRBJ2-2, with 9 bases matching TRBD1. Germline CDR1 NNHNN, CDR2 SYGAGS (reference sequence). Unmatched junction bases numbered 4, after V lost 5 bases and J lost 2 bases. The CDR3 is made up of 15 amino acids. Incomplete CDR3 DNA: TGTGCCAGCGGGGGACAGGGAGGGAACACCGGG. Residues: CASGGQGGNTG. The full CDR3 sequence reads CASGGQGGNTGQLYF.

This clone was counted between two and nine times. Gene names denote mouse genes. Additional DNA sequences in this sample encode the identical CDR3. The CDR3 here is CASSQPGQGNTEVFF. The CDR3 DNA, read in part, is TGTGCCAGCAGCCAACCGGGACAGGGAAACACA. This rearrangement joins TRBV5 to TRBJ1-1; 9 bases align to TRBD1. The CDR3 is cut off 4 residues early in the read; its end comes from the germline J gene. Germline V CDR1 and CDR2: LGHNA, YNLKQL (reference sequence). The junction had 2 bases not matched to a gene; V was cut back by 2 bases and J by 1 base. The CDR3 runs to 15 residues.

This clone was counted many times. All gene names here are mouse names. This CDR3 is also generated by other DNA sequences in the sample. CDR3 DNA, as far as it was read: TGTGCCAGCGGTGCTGGGGGGCAAGAC. It yields the protein CASGAGGQD. The entire CDR3 is CASGAGGQDTQYF. The J gene is TRBJ2-5, the V gene TRBV13-2; TRBD2 agrees at 8 bases. With the read ending 4 residues before the CDR3 end, the germline J gene is used to fill in that end. V lost 3 bases, J lost 3 bases, and 0 bases stayed unmatched. Germline loops: CDR1 NNHNN, CDR2 SYGAGS (reference sequence). This CDR3 contains 13 residues.

This clone was detected only a few times. A clone one base away is much larger, so this may be a read error. All gene names here are mouse names. Sequencing ends 4 residues short of the CDR3 end; the germline J gene provides the rest. The rearrangement links TRBV19 to TRBJ2-5; D uncertain. Germline V gives CDR1 FNHDT, CDR2 SITEND (reference sequence). The CDR3 totals 11 residues. The sequenced part of the CDR3 DNA is TGTGCCAGCAGACAAGAAGAC. Amino acid sequence: CASRQED. Given in full, the CDR3 is CASRQEDTQYF.

This clone appeared a few times. Any gene name here is a mouse gene name. The CDR3 is cut off 4 residues early in the read; its end comes from the germline J gene. Other DNA sequences in this specimen translate into the identical CDR3. This chain links TRBV13-1 with TRBJ2-2; 9 positions agree with TRBD2. Unmatched junction bases numbered 0, after V lost 0 bases and J lost 0 bases. CDR1 NSHNY and CDR2 SYGAGN come from the germline V gene. This CDR3 comprises 16 residues. This CDR3 reads CASSDGTGANTGQLYF. CDR3 DNA (partial): TGTGCCAGCAGTGATGGGACTGGGGCAAACACCGGG.

For this clone: The genes are named according to mouse. The read halts 4 residues ahead of the CDR3 end, with the missing end drawn from the germline J gene. The V and J genes are TRBV19 and TRBJ1-1; 9 positions agree with TRBD1. Germline loops: CDR1 FNHDT, CDR2 SITEND (reference sequence). J was trimmed by 4 bases and V by 5 bases; bases with no gene match: 9. The CDR3 contains 15 residues. CDR3 DNA, as far as it was read: TGTGCCAGCAGCCCCTCGACAGGGGGGTCCACA. Its translation: CASSPSTGGST. The complete CDR3 protein is CASSPSTGGSTEVFF.

About this clone: The listed genes are named as in mouse. The CDR3 goes on 4 residues after the read ends, and that part is filled in from the germline J gene. This CDR3 is also generated by other DNA sequences in the sample. The chain carries TRBV13-2 and TRBJ2-3; 8 bases match TRBD1. CDR3 size: 13 residues. Germline V CDR1 and CDR2: NNHNN, SYGAGS (reference sequence). Unmatched junction bases numbered 0, after V lost 3 bases and J lost 3 bases. CDR3 protein: CASGGQGAETLYF. CDR3 DNA, as far as it was read: TGTGCCAGCGGTGGACAGGGGGCAGAA.

This clone was found a few times. The gene names here belong to mouse. Sequencing ends 4 residues short of the CDR3 end; the germline J gene provides the rest. This sequence joins TRBV19 and TRBJ2-1, with 10 bases matching TRBD2. The V gene end was trimmed by 7 bases and the J gene end by 3 bases; junction bases not matched to a gene: 1. Germline CDR1 reads FNHDT; CDR2 reads SITEND (reference sequence). The CDR3 spans 13 residues. The CDR3 here is CASWTGGYAEQFF. CDR3 bases read: TGTGCCAGCTGGACTGGGGGCTATGCT.

This clone was recorded a few times. Gene labels here are mouse ones. The read ends 3 residues early relative to the CDR3; the germline J gene fills the gap. The chain recombines TRBV13-1 with TRBJ1-6; 9 positions match TRBD1. TRBJ1-6 has ORF status, its function being uncertain. This CDR3 is 13 amino acids long. Germline V lookup: CDR1 NSHNY, CDR2 SYGAGN. The CDR3 spells CASSDGGQGPLYF. CDR3 DNA (partial): TGTGCCAGCAGTGATGGGGGACAGGGTCCC.

This clone has only a few counts. Gene names are the mouse ones. The read ends 3 residues shy of where the CDR3 ends; the end is completed using the germline J gene. The chain has TRBV5 and TRBJ1-6; no clear D. TRBJ1-6 is marked as an open reading frame, function uncertain. This CDR3 comprises 17 residues. Germline assignment: CDR1 LGHNA and CDR2 YNLKQL (reference sequence). The ends were cut back, 0 bases at V and 3 bases at J, with 12 bases in the middle. CDR3 residues: CASSQDSRLHYNSPLYF. The DNA read from the CDR3 is TGTGCCAGCAGCCAAGATTCCAGACTCCACTATAATTCGCCC.

On this clone: Here the gene names and germline are mouse. The read stops 4 residues short of the end of the CDR3; the missing end is completed from the germline J gene. The chain couples TRBV19 to TRBJ2-5; 8 bases agree with TRBD1. Germline V gene lookup returns CDR1 FNHDT and CDR2 SITEND (reference sequence). The CDR3 extends over 14 amino acids. CDR3 DNA (partial): TGTGCCAGCAGTATCCAGGGGGCATGGGAC. Translating it yields CASSIQGAWD. The CDR3, in full, reads CASSIQGAWDTQYF.